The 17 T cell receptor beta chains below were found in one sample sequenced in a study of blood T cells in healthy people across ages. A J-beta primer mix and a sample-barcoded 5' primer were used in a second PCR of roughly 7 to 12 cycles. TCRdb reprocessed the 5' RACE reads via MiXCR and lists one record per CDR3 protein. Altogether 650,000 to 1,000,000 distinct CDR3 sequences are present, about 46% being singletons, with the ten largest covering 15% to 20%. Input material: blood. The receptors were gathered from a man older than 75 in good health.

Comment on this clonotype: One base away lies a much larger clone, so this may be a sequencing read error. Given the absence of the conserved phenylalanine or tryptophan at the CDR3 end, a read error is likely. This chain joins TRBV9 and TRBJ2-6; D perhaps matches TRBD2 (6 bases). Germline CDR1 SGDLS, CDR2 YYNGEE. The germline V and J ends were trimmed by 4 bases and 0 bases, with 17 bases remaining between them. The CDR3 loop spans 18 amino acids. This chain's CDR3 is CASSPISGRSSGANVLTL. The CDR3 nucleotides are TGTGCCAGCAGCCCTATCTCAGGGAGGAGCTCTGGGGCCAACGTCCTGACTTTA.

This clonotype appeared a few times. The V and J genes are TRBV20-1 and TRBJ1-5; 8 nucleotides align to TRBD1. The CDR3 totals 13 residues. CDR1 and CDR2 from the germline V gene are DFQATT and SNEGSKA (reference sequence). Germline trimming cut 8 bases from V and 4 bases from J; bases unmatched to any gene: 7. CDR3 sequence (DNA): TGCAGTCCAAGACAGGGGATAAATCAGCCCCAGCATTTT. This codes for CSPRQGINQPQHF.

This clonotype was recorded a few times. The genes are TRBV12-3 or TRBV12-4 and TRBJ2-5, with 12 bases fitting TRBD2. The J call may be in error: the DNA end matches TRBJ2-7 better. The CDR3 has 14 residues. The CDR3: CASSSSGRGREQYF. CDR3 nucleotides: TGTGCCAGCAGTTCTAGCGGGAGGGGGCGCGAGCAGTACTTC.

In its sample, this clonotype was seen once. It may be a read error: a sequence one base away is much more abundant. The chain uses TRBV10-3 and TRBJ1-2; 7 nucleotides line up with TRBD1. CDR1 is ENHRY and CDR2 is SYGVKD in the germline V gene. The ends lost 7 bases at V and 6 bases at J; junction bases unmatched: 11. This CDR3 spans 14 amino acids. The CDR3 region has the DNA TGTGCCATCACTAAGGACAGGCATCTCAATGGCTACACCTTC. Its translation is CAITKDRHLNGYTF.

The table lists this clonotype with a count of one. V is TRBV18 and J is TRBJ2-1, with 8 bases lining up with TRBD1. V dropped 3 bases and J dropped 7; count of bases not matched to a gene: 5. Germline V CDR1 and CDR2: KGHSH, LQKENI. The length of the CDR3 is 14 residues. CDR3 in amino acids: CASSPLDRGNEQFF. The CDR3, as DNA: TGTGCCAGCTCACCCCTCGACAGGGGAAATGAGCAGTTCTTC.

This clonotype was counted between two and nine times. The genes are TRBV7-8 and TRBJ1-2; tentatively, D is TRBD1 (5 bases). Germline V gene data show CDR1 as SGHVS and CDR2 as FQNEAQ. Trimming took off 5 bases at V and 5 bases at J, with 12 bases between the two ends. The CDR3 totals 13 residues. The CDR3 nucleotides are TGTGCCAGCAGCCCGTGGGACGGTTATGGCTACACCTTC. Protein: CASSPWDGYGYTF.

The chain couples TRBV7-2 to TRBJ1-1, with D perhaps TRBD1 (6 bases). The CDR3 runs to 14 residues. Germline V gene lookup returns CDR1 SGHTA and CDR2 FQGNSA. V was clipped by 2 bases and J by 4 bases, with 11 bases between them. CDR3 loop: CASSLSRGATEAFF. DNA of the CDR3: TGTGCCAGCAGCTTAAGTCGGGGGGCCACTGAAGCTTTCTTT.

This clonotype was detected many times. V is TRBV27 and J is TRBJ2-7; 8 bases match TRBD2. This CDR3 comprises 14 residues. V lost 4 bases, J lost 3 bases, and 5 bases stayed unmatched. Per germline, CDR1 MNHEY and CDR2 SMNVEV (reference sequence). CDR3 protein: CASSYSGSGYEQYF. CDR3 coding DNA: TGTGCCAGCAGTTACAGCGGGAGCGGCTACGAGCAGTACTTC.

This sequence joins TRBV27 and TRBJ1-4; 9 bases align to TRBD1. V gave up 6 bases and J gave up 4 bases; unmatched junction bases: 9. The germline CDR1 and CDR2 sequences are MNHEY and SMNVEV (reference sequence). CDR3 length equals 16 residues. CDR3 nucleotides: TGTGCCAGCAGAGCCGAAACAGGGGGCTTTAATGAAAAACTGTTTTTT. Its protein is CASRAETGGFNEKLFF.

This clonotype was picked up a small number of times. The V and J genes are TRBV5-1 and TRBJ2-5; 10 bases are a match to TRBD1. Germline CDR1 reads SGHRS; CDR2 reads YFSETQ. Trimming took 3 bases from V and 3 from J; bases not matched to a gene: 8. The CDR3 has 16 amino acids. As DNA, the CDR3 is TGCGCCAGCAGCTGGCTCGGACAGGGGGGAAAAGAGACCCAGTACTTC. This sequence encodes CASSWLGQGGKETQYF.

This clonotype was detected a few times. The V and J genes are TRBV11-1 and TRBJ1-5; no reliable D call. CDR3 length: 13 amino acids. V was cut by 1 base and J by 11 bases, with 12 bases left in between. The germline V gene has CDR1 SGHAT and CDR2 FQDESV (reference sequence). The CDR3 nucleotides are TGTGCCAGCAGCTTAGACCCGCTTTCGGCCCAGCATTTT. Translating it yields CASSLDPLSAQHF.

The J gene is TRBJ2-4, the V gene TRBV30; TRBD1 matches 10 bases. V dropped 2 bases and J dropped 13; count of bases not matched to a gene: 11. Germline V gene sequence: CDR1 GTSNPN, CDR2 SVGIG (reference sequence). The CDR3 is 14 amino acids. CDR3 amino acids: CAWSHGQGDGEQYF. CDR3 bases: TGTGCCTGGAGTCACGGACAGGGGGACGGGGAGCAGTACTTC.

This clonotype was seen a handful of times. This CDR3 is CASTRDNKNTEAFF. CDR3 nucleotides: TGTGCCAGCACCAGGGACAATAAGAACACTGAAGCTTTCTTT. The chain carries TRBV18 and TRBJ1-1, with D perhaps matching TRBD1 (6 bases). Trimming cost V 8 bases and J 1 base, with 14 bases left between them. Germline V gives CDR1 KGHSH, CDR2 LQKENI. CDR3 size: 14 residues.

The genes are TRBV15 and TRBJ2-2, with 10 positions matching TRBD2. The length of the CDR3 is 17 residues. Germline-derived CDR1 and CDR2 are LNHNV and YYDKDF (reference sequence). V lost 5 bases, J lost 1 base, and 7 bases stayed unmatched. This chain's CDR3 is CATSDSRTSGNTGELFF. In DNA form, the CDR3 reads TGTGCCACCAGCGACTCGAGGACTAGCGGGAACACCGGGGAGCTGTTTTTT.

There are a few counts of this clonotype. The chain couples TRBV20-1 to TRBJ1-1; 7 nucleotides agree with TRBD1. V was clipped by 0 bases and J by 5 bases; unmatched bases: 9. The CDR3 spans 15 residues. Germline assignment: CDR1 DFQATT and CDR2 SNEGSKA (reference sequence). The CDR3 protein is CSARENRGGRTEAFF. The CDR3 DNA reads TGCAGTGCTAGAGAAAACAGGGGAGGAAGGACTGAAGCTTTCTTT.

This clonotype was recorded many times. DNA for the CDR3: TGCAGCGTTAAATCAGATGAGCAGTTCTTC. It translates to CSVKSDEQFF. J is TRBJ2-1 and V is TRBV29-1; no clear D gene. V was shortened by 5 bases and J by 8 bases, with 7 bases between the two germline ends. The CDR3 totals 10 residues. Germline CDR1 is SQVTM and CDR2 is ANQGSEA.

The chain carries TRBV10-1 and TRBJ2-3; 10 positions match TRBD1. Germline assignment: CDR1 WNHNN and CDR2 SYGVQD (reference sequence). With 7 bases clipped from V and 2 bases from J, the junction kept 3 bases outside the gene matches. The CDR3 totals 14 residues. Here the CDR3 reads CASKGTGDTDTQYF. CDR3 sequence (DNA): TGCGCCAGCAAGGGGACAGGGGACACAGATACGCAGTATTTT.